This record covers a single T cell receptor beta chain. The target antigen is unknown. The table came from immunoSEQ multiplex PCR; TCRdb's copy has only in-frame clones and leaves some out. The repertoire holds 85,000 to 120,000 clones, with 80% to 95% as singletons. Germline CDR1 MGHDK, CDR2 SYGVNS. This CDR3 spans 14 amino acids. Trimming stripped 4 bases from V and 2 bases from J, with 11 bases between. The data were taken from a study of siplizumab effects on memory and regulatory T cells. Study-level points and caveats: Proliferating clones, CD4+ or CD8+, lacked an assignable naive or memory phenotype in roughly 75-95% of cases. The alloresponse seemed to draw substantially on naive T cells, which appeared more diverse than memory cells. Mappable alloreactive CD4+ clones averaged approximately 62% Treg-derived with siplizumab versus 26.9% in controls.

V and J are TRBV25-1 and TRBJ1-2, with D perhaps TRBD1 (6 bases). The TCR sequence derives from a human donor in good health. The sequenced sample was CD4+ T cells sorted from blood. In nucleotides, the CDR3 is TGTGCCAGCAGTGCAGGGGTGGAAAACTATGGCTACACCTTC. Encoded protein: CASSAGVENYGYTF.